By share, the clone carrying this T cell receptor beta chain ranks as medium-sized. The antigen is not known. The entry originates in a study of naive and memory T cell subsets. The CDR3 runs 15 residues. Trimming removed 2 bases from V and 3 bases from J, with 12 bases in between. Germline V gene sequence: CDR1 SGHAT, CDR2 FQNNGV. General study points: No ground truth validated the naive and memory repertoire findings. Diversity fell and Gini index rose from naive through CM, EM, EMRA. RNA-based TCR counts may shift with T cell activation and differentiation.

An equimolar mix of two oligonucleotides served as the beta constant-region primer for TRBC1 and TRBC2. TCRdb re-called the UMI-ligation and nested PCR reads through MiXCR, storing one row per CDR3 protein. In the table there are roughly 31,000 distinct CDR3 sequences, roughly a tenth of which are singletons. This clonotype originated in a human donor in good health. The sequenced sample was effector memory CD4+ T cells from blood. Subset denoted: effector memory, CD45RA- CD27-. This sequence joins TRBV11-2 and TRBJ2-3; D ambiguous. In DNA form, the CDR3 reads TGTGCCAGCAGCTTATTTCCTAGTCTGACAGATACGCAGTATTTT. Its translation: CASSLFPSLTDTQYF.